This TCR beta chain was observed in a study of radiotherapy plus CTLA-4 blockade in lung cancer. At the level of the study: Objective responses were documented in about 19% of patients, with disease control in approximately 31%. Study conclusions and caveats: Among blood TCR repertoires after radiotherapy plus ipilimumab, tumor-derived clones expanded. Together with interferon-beta, which increased in serum after radiation, early dynamic changes in blood T cell clones were reportedly the best predictors of response.

Sequencing was performed with immunoSEQ multiplex PCR; in TCRdb, only in-frame clones are kept and a portion is missing. The sample has 40,000 to 55,000 clones, 77% seen once. Ipilimumab CTLA-4 blockade and focal radiation were given to patients with chemo-refractory metastatic non-small-cell lung cancer. CDR3 size: 15 residues. Germline loops: CDR1 SGHAT, CDR2 FQDESV (reference sequence). The V and J ends lost 4 bases and 6 bases respectively, with 13 bases between them. With respect to this clone: Its target is unknown.

The TCR comes from a human donor with non-small cell lung cancer whose response to radiotherapy plus ipilimumab could not be evaluated. This sequence joins TRBV11-1 and TRBJ1-6; D remains unclear. The source was peripheral blood, collected from a patient treated with radiotherapy plus ipilimumab. CDR3 coding DNA: TGTGCCAGCAGCTCTCGGATGGAGGGTAATTCACCCCTCCACTTT. This translates into CASSSRMEGNSPLHF.